The 32 T cell receptor beta chains below come from one sample, sequenced in a study of blood T cell repertoires in COVID-19. The assay was immunoSEQ multiplex PCR, and TCRdb's table has in-frame clones only and misses some. The sample has roughly 150,000 clones, more than 65% seen once. Sequenced: PBMCs or T cells enriched from blood (not recorded which). Every receptor here comes from a middle-aged woman with acute COVID-19.

The genes are TRBV5-4 and TRBJ2-3; TRBD2 might be the D (7 bases). V lost 0 bases and J lost 0, with 11 bases in between. Germline-derived CDR1 and CDR2 are SGHNT and YYREEE (reference sequence). The CDR3 sequence is 16 residues long. The CDR3 bases are TGTGCCAGCAGCTTGGGAGGGGGGGAGAGCACAGATACGCAGTATTTT. It codes for CASSLGGGESTDTQYF.

This clone was seen a few times. This chain joins TRBV18 and TRBJ1-6; 7 nucleotides line up with TRBD1. Trimming at V came to 4 bases and at J to 7 bases, leaving 1 base not matched to a gene. CDR1 KGHSH and CDR2 LQKENI come from the germline V gene. CDR3 length: 13 residues. The CDR3: CASSRDRNSPLHF. CDR3 bases: TGTGCCAGCTCACGGGACAGAAATTCACCCCTCCACTTT.

This chain uses TRBV15 with TRBJ2-5; tentative D call: TRBD1 (6 bases). CDR3 length equals 14 residues. V was cut by 0 bases and J by 4 bases, with 9 bases left in between. The germline CDR1 and CDR2 sequences are LNHNV and YYDKDF (reference sequence). The CDR3 nucleotides are TGTGCCACCAGCAGAGATACAGGGACAGAGACCCAGTACTTC. It translates to CATSRDTGTETQYF.

The J gene is TRBJ1-6, the V gene TRBV11-1; D is undetermined. V was cut by 1 base and J by 7 bases, with 8 bases left in between. Looked up from germline, CDR1 is SGHAT and CDR2 is FQDESV (reference sequence). This CDR3 has 14 amino acids. CDR3 DNA sequence: TGTGCCAGCAGCTTAGGAGGGAACAATTCACCCCTCCACTTT. Translation gives CASSLGGNNSPLHF.

The chain uses TRBV7-6 and TRBJ1-2; 9 bases are shared with TRBD1. The length of the CDR3 is 15 residues. Losses at the gene ends were 4 bases for V and 2 bases for J; bases not matched to a gene: 5. Germline CDR1 is SGHVS and CDR2 is FNYEAQ. The chain's CDR3 is CASSSWTGVNYGYTF. The CDR3, as DNA: TGTGCCAGCAGCTCGTGGACAGGGGTAAACTATGGCTACACCTTC.

This sequence joins TRBV12-3 or TRBV12-4 and TRBJ1-2; 7 positions agree with TRBD1. J gave up 4 bases and V 5 bases, and 1 base lay outside the gene matches. The CDR3 loop spans 12 amino acids. CDR3 sequence (DNA): TGTGCCAGCAGTCGACAGGGCTATGGCTACACCTTC. It codes for CASSRQGYGYTF.

The chain carries TRBV29-1 and TRBJ2-1, with TRBD2 matching 12 bases. This CDR3 is built from 14 residues. CDR1 is SQVTM and CDR2 is ANQGSEA in the germline V gene. Trimming cost V 1 base and J 12 bases; bases outside gene matches: 7. The CDR3 DNA is TGCAGCGTTGAAGTGGGGCTAGCGGGAGGGGGGCAGTTCTTC. This encodes CSVEVGLAGGGQFF.

The V and J genes are TRBV10-1 and TRBJ1-6; 9 bases fit TRBD1. The CDR3 has 15 amino acids. The V gene's germline CDR1 is WNHNN and CDR2 SYGVQD (reference sequence). J gave up 7 bases and V 0 bases, and 1 base lay outside the gene matches. In nucleotides, the CDR3 is TGCGCCAGCAGTGAGTCCGGGACAGGGAATTCACCCCTCCACTTT. Its protein product is CASSESGTGNSPLHF.

The rearrangement joins TRBV18 to TRBJ2-7; D may be TRBD2 (6 bases). CDR3 length equals 12 residues. Deletions cut 3 bases from V and 5 bases from J, with 8 bases between. Germline lookup yields CDR1 KGHSH and CDR2 LQKENI. CDR3 amino acids: CASSPGGNEQYF. CDR3 DNA sequence: TGTGCCAGCTCACCGGGGGGTAACGAGCAGTACTTC.

This sequence joins TRBV19 and TRBJ1-3; 9 positions match TRBD1. The CDR3 sequence is 15 residues long. Germline assignment: CDR1 LNHDA and CDR2 SQIVND (reference sequence). V lost 5 bases to trimming and J lost 4 bases; unmatched junction nucleotides: 6. CDR3 sequence (DNA): TGTGCCAGTAGTTCGGGACAGGGTAAAGGAAACACCATATATTTT. It encodes CASSSGQGKGNTIYF. Filled out from reference TRBV19 and TRBJ1-3, the complete variable domain reads DGGITQSPKYLFRKEGQNVTLSCEQNLNHDAMYWYRQDPGQGLRLIYYSQIVNDFQKGDIAEGYSVSREKKESFPLTVTSAQKNPTAFYLCASSSGQGKGNTIYFGEGSWLTVV.

The chain couples TRBV9 to TRBJ2-7, with 11 bases lining up with TRBD2. The CDR3 runs 15 residues. CDR1 and CDR2 from the germline V gene are SGDLS and YYNGEE. V shed 2 bases and J 3 bases; nucleotides not matched to a gene: 4. Here the CDR3 reads CASSVEGTSGYEQYF. Here the CDR3 DNA reads TGTGCCAGCAGCGTGGAGGGGACTAGCGGCTACGAGCAGTACTTC.

The chain carries TRBV21-1 and TRBJ2-7; TRBD2, the D gene given by the table, was not confirmed from the DNA. TRBV21-1 is a known pseudogene. The CDR3 loop spans 16 amino acids. DNA of the CDR3: TGTGCCAGCAGCAAACTTTGGCTAGCGGGGTACTACGAGCAGTACGTC. It specifies CASSKLWLAGYYEQYV.

This sequence joins TRBV6-1 and TRBJ2-7; 7 bases match TRBD1. The germline V gene encodes CDR1 MNHNS and CDR2 SASEGT. J lost 3 bases, V lost 3 bases, and 5 bases had no gene match. The CDR3 is made up of 14 amino acids. The CDR3 loop is CASSEGQLNYEQYF. The CDR3 region has the DNA TGTGCCAGCAGTGAGGGACAGTTAAACTACGAGCAGTACTTC.

The chain couples TRBV19 to TRBJ1-1; tentative D call: TRBD1 (6 bases). The CDR3 is 15 amino acids. V lost 6 bases to trimming and J lost 6 bases, with 20 bases between them. Looked up from germline, CDR1 is LNHDA and CDR2 is SQIVND (reference sequence). CDR3 region: CASRRGGGSEPEAFF. The CDR3 region has the DNA TGTGCCAGTAGACGGGGAGGGGGGTCGGAGCCTGAAGCTTTCTTT.

Regarding this clone: Other DNA variants within this sample encode the same CDR3. This chain connects TRBV7-9 to TRBJ1-2, with D unclear. This CDR3 spans 11 amino acids. The V gene's germline CDR1 is SEHNR and CDR2 FQNEAQ (reference sequence). Trimming stripped 4 bases from V and 5 bases from J, with 5 bases between. The CDR3: CASSSQYGYTF. In nucleotides, the CDR3 is TGTGCCAGCAGCTCCCAATATGGCTACACCTTC.

V is TRBV6-1 and J is TRBJ2-7; 9 positions match TRBD1. This CDR3 has 16 amino acids. V was clipped by 3 bases and J by 4 bases; unmatched bases: 10. CDR1 and CDR2 (germline): MNHNS, SASEGT. The CDR3 nucleotides read TGTGCCAGCAGTGACCTAGTGGACAGGGGTCCGTACGAGCAGTACTTC. Protein product: CASSDLVDRGPYEQYF.

This chain joins TRBV11-3 and TRBJ1-6, with unresolved D. Germline CDR1 reads SGHNT; CDR2 reads YENEEA. Trimming shortened V by 1 base and J by 0 bases, and 13 bases separated the two germline ends. The CDR3 is made up of 18 amino acids. The CDR3 DNA sequence: TGTGCCAGCAGCTTAGGGAGCGACCGGAGCTCCTATAATTCACCCCTCCACTTT. Its protein is CASSLGSDRSSYNSPLHF.

This clone was seen once. The chain combines TRBV6-5 with TRBJ1-5; D gene unclear. CDR3 length equals 13 residues. V lost 2 bases and J lost 5, with 7 bases in between. The germline CDR1 and CDR2 sequences are MNHEY and SVGAGI. CDR3 sequence: CASSYGRDQPQHF. CDR3 DNA: TGTGCCAGCAGTTACGGGCGGGATCAGCCCCAGCATTTT.

The chain uses TRBV19 and TRBJ1-5; D is perhaps TRBD1 (5 bases). Trimming cost V 1 base and J 12 bases, with 19 bases left between them. Per the germline V gene, CDR1 is LNHDA and CDR2 is SQIVND (reference sequence). The CDR3 is 15 residues long. For the CDR3, the DNA is TGTGCCAGTAGTATAGGACAGTCTATAAGGTCGGGCCAGCATTTT. Its protein product is CASSIGQSIRSGQHF.

As for this clone: Sequence at one end of the junction differs from germline and may be a read error. The gene calls are TRBV30 and TRBJ2-3; maybe TRBD2 (5 bases). CDR3 length: 11 amino acids. CDR1 is GTSNPN, CDR2 SVGIG, per germline (reference sequence). CDR3 sequence: CAWTLDSKAHF. CDR3 nucleotides: TGTGCCTGGACCCTGGACTCGAAGGCGCATTTT. The whole variable domain, remainder taken from reference TRBV30 and TRBJ2-3, is SQTIHQWPATLVQPVGSPLSLECTVEGTSNPNLYWYRQAAGRGLQLLFYSVGIGQISSEVPQNLSASRPQDRQFILSSKKLLLSDSGFYLCAWTLDSKAHFGPGTRLTVL.

The CDR3 nucleotides read TGTGCCAGCCGCATGGCCGGGGATAGCAATCAGCCCCAGCATTTT. It codes for CASRMAGDSNQPQHF. The chain carries TRBV6-6 and TRBJ1-5; no definite D call. The CDR3 has 15 residues. In germline, CDR1 is MNHNY, CDR2 SVGAGI (reference sequence). Trimming stripped 8 bases from V and 0 bases from J, with 14 bases between.

The chain combines TRBV6-5 with TRBJ2-3; 8 nucleotides line up with TRBD1. Trimming took 6 bases from V and 1 from J; bases not matched to a gene: 6. CDR3 size: 15 residues. Germline V gene lookup returns CDR1 MNHEY and CDR2 SVGAGI. The chain's CDR3 is CASRIGQGRTDTQYF. Written as DNA, the CDR3 is TGTGCCAGCAGGATTGGACAGGGACGCACAGATACGCAGTATTTT.

The J gene is TRBJ2-1, the V gene TRBV28, with 9 bases fitting TRBD2. The CDR3 is made up of 15 amino acids. Trimming removed 6 bases from V and 4 bases from J; junction bases left unmatched: 7. Germline values: CDR1 MDHEN, CDR2 SYDVKM. CDR3 in DNA: TGTGCCAGCAGGCCCTCCGCGGGAGGGTACAATGAGCAGTTCTTC. This codes for CASRPSAGGYNEQFF.

The chain joins TRBV6-2 or TRBV6-3 to TRBJ1-2, with 8 bases identical to TRBD1. Unmatched junction bases numbered 6, after V lost 6 bases and J lost 0 bases. The CDR3 covers 15 residues. CDR1 and CDR2 (germline): MNHEY, SVGEGT. The CDR3 DNA follows: TGTGCCAGCAGCCAGGGGGCACTCACTAACTATGGCTACACCTTC. Translating it yields CASSQGALTNYGYTF.

As regards this clone: Sequence at one end of the junction differs from germline and may be a read error. V gene TRBV7-9 combines with J gene TRBJ1-4, with D possibly matching TRBD1 (5 bases). CDR3 length equals 12 residues. In germline, CDR1 is SEHNR, CDR2 FQNEAQ (reference sequence). The CDR3 bases are TGTGCCAGCAGCTTAGAGATGCGGGACCCGCATTTT. Its protein is CASSLEMRDPHF.

This chain joins TRBV9 and TRBJ2-6; TRBD1 is a possible D gene (6 bases). The CDR3 spans 15 residues. Per germline, CDR1 SGDLS and CDR2 YYNGEE. V shed 3 bases and J shed 0 bases, with 7 bases lying between them. This chain's CDR3 is CASSATGSGANVLTF. The DNA for the CDR3 is TGTGCCAGCAGCGCGACAGGCTCTGGGGCCAACGTCCTGACTTTC.

This clone has only one observation. The chain uses TRBV7-3 and TRBJ2-3, with D uncertain. CDR3 length: 12 residues. Per the germline V gene, CDR1 is SGHTA and CDR2 is FQGTGA. V was cut by 3 bases and J by 6 bases, with 7 bases left in between. The CDR3 DNA is TGTGCCAGCAGCTTGAACGCGGATACGCAGTATTTT. The encoded protein is CASSLNADTQYF.

The rearrangement links TRBV2 to TRBJ2-6; TRBD1 is a possible D gene (5 bases). Germline V gene lookup returns CDR1 SNHLY and CDR2 FYNNEI. The CDR3 covers 16 residues. The ends were cut back, 4 bases at V and 8 bases at J, with 18 bases in the middle. Here the CDR3 reads CASSGQLWVGTNVLTF. The CDR3 bases are TGTGCCAGCAGTGGACAGCTCTGGGTGGGGACCAACGTCCTGACTTTC.

The V call is TRBV5-1, the J call TRBJ2-2; TRBD2 might be the D (6 bases). The CDR3 has 14 residues. V gave up 2 bases and J gave up 8 bases, with 13 bases separating them. The germline V gene encodes CDR1 SGHRS and CDR2 YFSETQ. CDR3 in amino acids: CASSFSGSSGELFF. CDR3 nucleotides: TGCGCCAGCAGCTTCAGCGGGTCGTCAGGGGAGCTGTTTTTT.

The count of this clone is one. The chain couples TRBV5-1 to TRBJ2-7; 8 bases are shared with TRBD1. The V gene's germline CDR1 is SGHRS and CDR2 YFSETQ. The CDR3 extends over 14 amino acids. V lost 5 bases, J lost 12 bases, and 16 bases stayed unmatched. CDR3 DNA: TGCGCCAGCAGTACTCAACCGGGACAGGCTAGCAGGTACTTC. This encodes CASSTQPGQASRYF.

This clone was picked up a small number of times. The genes are TRBV30 and TRBJ1-5, with D tentatively TRBD1 (5 bases). CDR1 and CDR2 (germline): GTSNPN, SVGIG (reference sequence). V was cut by 3 bases and J by 2 bases, with 11 bases left in between. This CDR3 is 14 amino acids long. The CDR3 here is CAWSIKGGNQPQHF. In nucleotides, the CDR3 is TGTGCCTGGAGCATAAAAGGGGGCAATCAGCCCCAGCATTTT.

The chain carries TRBV19 and TRBJ1-1; D not certain. Germline lookup yields CDR1 LNHDA and CDR2 SQIVND (reference sequence). Trimming stripped 5 bases from V and 4 bases from J, with 17 bases between. There are 15 residues in the CDR3. The CDR3 DNA sequence: TGTGCCAGTAGTCCGTCGGGGTCGGAAAGCACTGAAGCTTTCTTT. It yields the protein CASSPSGSESTEAFF.